The rows below give T cell receptor beta chains drawn from one sample of a study of T cell changes during pregnancy in multiple sclerosis. Assay: immunoSEQ multiplex PCR; the TCRdb copy retains only in-frame clones and omits some. The sample carries some 29,000 clones, roughly nine tenths recorded once. Sequences were derived from CD8+ T cells from peripheral blood mononuclear cells, sampled in the third trimester of pregnancy. All receptors come from a female donor with multiple sclerosis, enrolled in a pregnancy study. Each CDR3 is given with its conserved first and last residue.

j_gene | v_gene | CDR3aa
TRBJ1-2 | TRBV5-5 | CASSLSVRGNPSGYTF
TRBJ1-5 | TRBV4-1 | CASSQTITGKEPQHF
TRBJ2-7 | TRBV11-2 | CASSLSKPYEQYF
TRBJ2-5 | TRBV28 | CASSLEVGTGLGETQYF
TRBJ1-1 | TRBV27 | CAGSLQWNTEAFF
TRBJ1-1 | TRBV5-1 | CASKLNRGEGEAFF
TRBJ2-5 | TRBV7-8 | CASRLGAGKQETQYF
TRBJ1-5 | TRBV15 | CATSERGLSNQPQHF
TRBJ2-7 | TRBV29-1 | CSAATGEPYEQYF
TRBJ2-2 | TRBV28 | CASSFGVAGGPDTGELFF
TRBJ2-7 | TRBV21-1 | CATPGRFLYEQYF
TRBJ2-7 | TRBV27 | CATGGHSYEQYF
TRBJ1-1 | TRBV27 | CASGLGRGSYTEAFF
TRBJ1-4 | TRBV6-5 | CASSMFGDEKLFF
TRBJ2-1 | TRBV18 | CASSPLDRAEGNEQFF
TRBJ2-1 | TRBV27 | CASSLVASSYNEQFF
TRBJ1-3 | TRBV27 | CASSIRASGNTIYF
TRBJ1-1 | TRBV7-8 | CASSSPGGTAGTEAFF
TRBJ2-5 | TRBV5-8 | CASSWGQRGYQETQYF
TRBJ2-2 | TRBV6-5 | CASSSLTSGSPGELFF
TRBJ2-4 | TRBV5-5 | CASSSPGQGRGNIQYF
TRBJ2-6 | TRBV7-9 | CASSYREAGANVLTF
TRBJ2-2 | TRBV27 | CASSLLPSGDTGELFF
TRBJ2-3 | TRBV7-9 | CASSPAGGQTDTQYF
TRBJ1-4 | TRBV13 | CASSLAPANEKLFF
TRBJ2-7 | TRBV5-1 | CASSFSEGQGIYEQYF
TRBJ1-5 | TRBV27 | CASGQGVNQPQHF
TRBJ1-2 | TRBV15 | CATSSVYRSRYGYTF
TRBJ1-1 | TRBV27 | CASSLAPPPSYTEAFF